Ten or more counts support the clone carrying this T cell receptor beta chain. The antigen is not known. V dropped 8 bases and J dropped 1 base, with 11 bases sitting between them. The CDR3 is made up of 12 amino acids. Germline CDR1 and CDR2: GTSNPN and SVGIG (reference sequence). These data belong to a study of T cells in Graves' hyperthyroidism and ophthalmopathy. Study details: Peripheral blood sampling occurred at initial diagnosis, before any treatment.

TCR beta CDR3 sequences were amplified from RNA transcripts. Carried out on the TCR CDR3, a first-round RT-PCR used the HTBI primer set. TCRdb redid the calling of the multiplex PCR reads with MiXCR, one entry per CDR3 protein. Of approximately 410,000 distinct CDR3 sequences listed, approximately 14% are singletons. Study-level findings and limits: Among clonotypes expanded in thyroid above 0.001, most were also found in blood.

What was sequenced was blood. This receptor was taken from a man aged 18 to 29 with Graves' ophthalmopathy. V and J are TRBV30 and TRBJ1-1, with D perhaps matching TRBD1 (5 bases). The CDR3 is CAGQGENTEAFF. In DNA form, the CDR3 reads TGTGCCGGGCAGGGTGAGAACACTGAAGCTTTCTTT. Combining the CDR3 with reference TRBV30 and TRBJ1-1 gives the whole variable domain SQTIHQWPATLVQPVGSPLSLECTVEGTSNPNLYWYRQAAGRGLQLLFYSVGIGQISSEVPQNLSASRPQDRQFILSSKKLLLSDSGFYLCAGQGENTEAFFGQGTRLTVV.